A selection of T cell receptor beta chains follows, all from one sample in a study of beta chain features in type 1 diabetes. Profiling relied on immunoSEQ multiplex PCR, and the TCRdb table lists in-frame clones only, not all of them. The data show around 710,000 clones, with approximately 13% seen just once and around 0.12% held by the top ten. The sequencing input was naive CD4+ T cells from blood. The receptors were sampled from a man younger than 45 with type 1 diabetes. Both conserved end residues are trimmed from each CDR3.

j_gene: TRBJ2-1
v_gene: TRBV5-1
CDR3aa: ASSFQHNEQF

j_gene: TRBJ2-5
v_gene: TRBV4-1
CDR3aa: ASSPEPRGTQY

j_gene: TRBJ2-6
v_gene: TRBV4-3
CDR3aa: ASSQESTYLSGANVLT

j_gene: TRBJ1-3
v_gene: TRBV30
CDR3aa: AWSVGTASGNTIY

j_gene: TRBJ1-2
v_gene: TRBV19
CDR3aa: ASRGTGTYGYT

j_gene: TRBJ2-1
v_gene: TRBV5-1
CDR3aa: ASSLNMGTISEQF

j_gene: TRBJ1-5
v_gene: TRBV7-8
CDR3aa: ASSADRGLGPQH

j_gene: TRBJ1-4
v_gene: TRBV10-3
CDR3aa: AISESTGEKLF

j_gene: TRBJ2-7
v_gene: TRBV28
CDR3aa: ASHSPGQGGYEQY

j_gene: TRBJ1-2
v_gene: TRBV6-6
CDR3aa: ASSYGPNYGYT

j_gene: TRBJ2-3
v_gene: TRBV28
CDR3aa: ASRGPGPETQY

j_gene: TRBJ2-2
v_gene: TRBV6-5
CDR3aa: ASSYPPGLGTGELF

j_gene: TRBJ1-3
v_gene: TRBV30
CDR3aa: ASTQGVSGNTIY

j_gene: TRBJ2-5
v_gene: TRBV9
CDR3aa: ASSVSSSGGQRETQY

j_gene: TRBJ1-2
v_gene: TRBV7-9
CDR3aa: ASSSGQGNGYT

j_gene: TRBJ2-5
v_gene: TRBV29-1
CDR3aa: SVGLAGVIQETQY

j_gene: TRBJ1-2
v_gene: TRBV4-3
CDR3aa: ASSKQGAEGYT

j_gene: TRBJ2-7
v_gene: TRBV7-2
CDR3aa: ASSSEGFAEQY

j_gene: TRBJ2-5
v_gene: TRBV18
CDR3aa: ASSAGFQETQY

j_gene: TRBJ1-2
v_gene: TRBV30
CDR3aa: AWSVSSYGYT